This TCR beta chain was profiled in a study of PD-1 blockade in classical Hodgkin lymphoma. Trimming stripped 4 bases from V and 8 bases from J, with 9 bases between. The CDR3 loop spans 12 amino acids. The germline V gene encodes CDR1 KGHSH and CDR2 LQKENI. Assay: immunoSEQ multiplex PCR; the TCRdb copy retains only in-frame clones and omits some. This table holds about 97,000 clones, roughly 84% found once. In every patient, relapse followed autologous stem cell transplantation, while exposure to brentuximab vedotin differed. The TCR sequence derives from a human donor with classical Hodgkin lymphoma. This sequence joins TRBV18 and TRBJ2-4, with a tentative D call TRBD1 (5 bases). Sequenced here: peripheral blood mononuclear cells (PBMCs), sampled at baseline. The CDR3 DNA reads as TGTGCCAGCTCACGCGACAGAGACATTCAGTACTTC. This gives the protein CASSRDRDIQYF.